This entry concerns a single T cell receptor (beta chain). There is no known antigen for this receptor. Per-base quality was not reported, and no clone a single base away is much larger than it. The germline V gene (reference sequence) yields LGHDT for CDR1 and YNNKEL for CDR2. V was cut back by 2 bases and J by 5 bases, leaving a gap of 9 bases between them. The CDR3 runs 13 residues from the cysteine to the phenylalanine. Only the CDR3 part of the read is kept: 39 bases, read in frame from the first base. TCRbeta CDR3 regions were amplified from genomic DNA by means of the immunoSEQ Assay, a bias-controlled multiplex PCR. Turning to the authors' computational methods: Nucleated cell counts per sample were estimated from amplification of reference gene primers within the assay. To quantify the absolute abundance of each unique TCRbeta CDR3 rearrangement, sequence reads were collapsed and filtered. For each sample, productive Simpson clonality was calculated as the square root of Simpson's diversity index across productive rearrangements. TCRdb took this table from immuneACCESS and kept in-frame rearrangements with V and J called. Such tables lack part of the clones; where checked against another copy, unresolved V genes explain under half of the gap, and the rest is unexplained. That table gives V, J and clone size, and the DNA gave D and trimming. For this sample the table gives a few hundred thousand clones, of which around 90% were detected only once. The biggest ten clones account for over 1.1% of the sample.

Each collaborating institution followed its own protocols to collect whole blood in K2EDTA tubes. Collaborator samples were shipped for TCRbeta analysis as frozen whole blood, isolated PBMCs, or DNA extracted from either sample type. The sample comes from a study of blood T cell repertoires in COVID-19 (dated by TCRdb to between 2020 and 2021). For the study in its entirety: The collaborator samples originated in the United States, Italy and Spain and spanned the acute and convalescent phases of COVID-19. The material from the prospective study consisted of cDNA or gDNA derived from T cells, B-cell-depleted T cells, or PBMCs. The repertoires were released in a freely available public database meant as a resource for research on the immune response to SARS-CoV-2. Samples were obtained from the ongoing ImmuneRACE study (first 160 participants) and from about 1,300 subjects provided by 6 global collaborators. Where available, HLA class I and class II types were obtained from metadata supplied by the sample provider rather than from assay-based typing. Nearly every sample came with metadata listing a de-identified subject ID, COVID-19 status, age in years and sex. The dataset comprised deeply sampled blood TCRbeta repertoires from subjects exposed to, actively infected with, or recovered from COVID-19.

Summary of the overall study and its limitations: The quantity of clinical and demographic metadata differed by source and by participant and was supplied without curation.

This receptor was taken from an elderly man with acute or convalescent COVID-19. The chain employs TRBV3-1 (or the pseudogene TRBV3-2) and TRBJ1-1; tentative D gene TRBD1, with 5 bases matching. The sample consisted of peripheral blood. The CDR3 amino acid sequence is: CASSQHRGTEAFF. At the DNA level, the sequence is TGTGCCAGCAGCCAACACCGGGGGACTGAAGCTTTCTTT.